What follows are 10 T cell receptor beta chains derived from one specimen sequenced in a study of vaccination effects on CD4 cells after COVID-19 (dated by TCRdb to between 2020 and 2023). After around 10 days of culture, CD4+ T cells were isolated with the EasySep CD4+ T cell isolation kit. Each participant received two doses of an mRNA SARS-CoV-2 vaccine, either BNT162b2 or mRNA-1273. The receptor library was made with the immunoSEQ multiplex PCR assay. TCRdb re-hosts the immuneACCESS table, in-frame sequences only. Its copies lack some clones; in the studies checked, an unresolved V gene accounts for under half of them, and the cause for the rest is not known. Present in this sample are about 66,000 clones, less than 80% of which were seen just once. About 2.5% of the sample rests with the top ten. The antigens for these receptors are not known. Sequencing used CD4+ T cells from PBMCs cultured without peptide, obtained after COVID-19 vaccination. These receptors came from a human donor who received a COVID-19 vaccine.

The V and J genes are TRBV6-5 and TRBJ2-5; the D gene is possibly TRBD2 (6 bases). This CDR3 is built from 14 residues. The V gene's germline CDR1 is MNHEY and CDR2 SVGAGI. V lost 7 bases and J lost 1, with 13 bases in between. Here the CDR3 reads CASIPGGAQETQYF. The CDR3 DNA reads as TGTGCCAGCATCCCGGGCGGGGCCCAAGAGACCCAGTACTTC.

In regard to this clone: One end of the junction is discordant with germline, which a read error may explain. The chain is built from TRBV7-3 and TRBJ2-5; D is tentatively TRBD1 or TRBD2 (6 bases each). Germline-derived CDR1 and CDR2 are SGHTA and FQGTGA. The CDR3 is 14 amino acids. In DNA form, the CDR3 reads TGTGCCAGCAGCCCTCGCGGAGGGGGACCCCCATTCCACTTC. This gives the protein CASSPRGGGPPFHF. The variable domain in full, completed from reference TRBV7-3 and TRBJ2-5, reads GAGVSQTPSNKVTEKGKYVELRCDPISGHTALYWYRQSLGQGPEFLIYFQGTGAADDSGLPNDRFFAVRPEGSVSTLKIQRTERGDSAVYLCASSPRGGGPPFHFGPGTRLLVL.

V and J are TRBV5-6 and TRBJ2-7, with D maybe TRBD2 (6 bases). V lost 6 bases and J 4 bases, leaving 17 bases between the germline ends. Germline assignment: CDR1 SGHDT and CDR2 YYEEEE. The CDR3 length is 14 residues. CDR3 nucleotide sequence: TGTGCCAGCACCCTTGGTCCGGGAGCTTACGAGCAGTACGTC. The encoded protein is CASTLGPGAYEQYV.

The chain is built from TRBV10-2 and TRBJ2-1; TRBD2 aligns across 8 bases. Germline values: CDR1 WSHSY, CDR2 SAAADI. The V gene end was trimmed by 6 bases and the J gene end by 8 bases; junction bases not matched to a gene: 9. This CDR3 comprises 14 residues. The CDR3 bases are TGCGCCAGCAGAGCAAGCGGGGGTGGCGATGAGCAGTTCTTC. The encoded protein is CASRASGGGDEQFF.

The J gene is TRBJ1-1, the V gene TRBV18, with D unclear. This CDR3 region has 16 residues. V was shortened by 4 bases and J by 1 base, with 16 bases between the two germline ends. Looked up from germline, CDR1 is KGHSH and CDR2 is LQKENI. The CDR3 is CASSRSQPGENTEAFF. Written as DNA, the CDR3 is TGTGCCAGCTCACGGTCCCAACCGGGAGAGAACACTGAAGCTTTCTTT.

The rearrangement uses TRBV19 and TRBJ1-6; D not certain. Trimming left V 3 bases short and J 0 bases short, with 6 bases between. The CDR3 is 15 residues long. Germline V gives CDR1 LNHDA, CDR2 SQIVND (reference sequence). CDR3 amino acids: CASSIGNSYNSPLHF. In nucleotides, the CDR3 is TGTGCCAGTAGTATTGGGAACTCCTATAATTCACCCCTCCACTTT.

The table lists this clone with a count of one. This chain joins TRBV2 and TRBJ2-5; a possible D gene is TRBD1 (6 bases). The CDR3 length is 14 residues. CDR1 is SNHLY and CDR2 is FYNNEI in the germline V gene. V shed 4 bases and J shed 1 base, with 10 bases lying between them. This CDR3 reads CASSAWTAQETQYF. CDR3 DNA: TGTGCCAGCAGTGCATGGACAGCCCAAGAGACCCAGTACTTC. Supplemented by reference TRBV2 and TRBJ2-5, the full variable domain reads EPEVTQTPSHQVTQMGQEVILRCVPISNHLYFYWYRQILGQKVEFLVSFYNNEISEKSEIFDDQFSVERPDGSNFTLKIRSTKLEDSAMYFCASSAWTAQETQYFGPGTRLLVL.

The V call is TRBV18, the J call TRBJ2-3; TRBD2 matches at 11 bases. With V trimmed by 5 bases and J by 2 bases, 6 bases remained unmatched. Germline V gene lookup returns CDR1 KGHSH and CDR2 LQKENI. The CDR3 loop spans 16 amino acids. CDR3 protein: CASSTLAGGDTDTQYF. The CDR3 nucleotides are TGTGCCAGCTCAACTCTAGCGGGGGGCGACACAGATACGCAGTATTTT.

The chain has TRBV15 and TRBJ1-4; 8 bases line up with TRBD1. Germline values: CDR1 LNHNV, CDR2 YYDKDF (reference sequence). V was pared by 5 bases and J by 0 bases, with 8 bases of the junction left unmatched. This CDR3 is 17 amino acids long. In DNA form, the CDR3 reads TGTGCCACCAGCGAAGACAGGGGCCATGCAACTAATGAAAAACTGTTTTTT. Translated: CATSEDRGHATNEKLFF.

This clone showed up just a few times. The J gene is TRBJ1-4, the V gene TRBV5-1; D is uncertain. Germline loops: CDR1 SGHRS, CDR2 YFSETQ. This CDR3 has 14 residues. Trimming stripped 2 bases from V and 0 bases from J, with 5 bases between. The CDR3 is CASSFQPTNEKLFF. The CDR3 nucleotides read TGCGCCAGCAGCTTCCAACCAACTAATGAAAAACTGTTTTTT.